This T cell receptor (beta chain) was observed in a study of patients and donors after allogeneic stem cell transplantation. CDR3 length: 15 residues. With 1 base removed from V and 5 bases from J, the gap between germline ends came to 17 bases. The V gene's germline CDR1 is GTSNPN and CDR2 SVGIG (reference sequence). TCRdb reanalysed the RT-PCR reads using MiXCR and keeps one entry per CDR3 protein. This repertoire shows approximately 200,000 distinct CDR3 sequences, roughly two fifths found once; its top ten account for 11%. The rearrangement links TRBV30 to TRBJ1-2; D is unclear. Sequenced sample: blood, either unsorted or a sorted T cell fraction (not recorded which). The TCR was taken from a human donor who was either an allogeneic HSCT recipient or a stem cell or donor lymphocyte infusion donor (not recorded which). It is not recorded whose cells these are; they may come from a transplant donor. The CDR3 DNA is TGTGCCTGGAGTGGGGTTCACAGTCCAACTTATGGCTACACCTTC. This translates into CAWSGVHSPTYGYTF.